This T cell receptor (beta chain) was obtained from a study of metastatic and nonmetastatic thyroid tumors. This CDR3 comprises 12 residues. The germline CDR1 and CDR2 sequences are LNHNV and YYDKDF (reference sequence). Findings and caveats of the study: Benign nodules were reported to have significantly lower TCR beta diversity than malignant thyroid tumors, in blood and tumor.

This clone was recorded many times. Antigen: not known. Relative to the germline gene, one junction end is altered; a read error may explain this. As processed by the authors: In papillary thyroid cancer, a distant-metastasis classifier was built using CDR3 differences across clinicopathological groups. TCRdb reanalyzed the PCR reads with MiXCR. TCRdb assigned the V and J calls; the authors' analysis was not used. Of 20,000 to 25,000 clones in the sample, 12% were seen once. None of the patients had undergone any treatment ahead of thyroid surgery. The J gene is TRBJ1-1, the V gene TRBV15; D gene uncertain. The sample taken for sequencing was blood. This sequence originates from a male donor with papillary thyroid cancer or a benign thyroid nodule (not recorded which). Some clones in this sample may be carry-over from other donors' samples. CDR3 residues: CATGSGEAEAFF. The CDR3 DNA reads TGTGCCACCGGCAGCGGGGAGGCTGAAGCTTTCTTT.